A few counts support the clone carrying this T cell receptor (beta chain). Its matching antigen is unknown. Those with alopecia areata gave lesional scalp punch biopsies and peripheral blood. Sorting separated CD4+ and CD8+ T cells out of PBMCs. This sample was taken from a study of CD8+ T cells in alopecia areata. Study-level points and caveats: Whereas mice showed it more clearly, TCR sharing across patients was murkier, possibly because of HLA.

RNA extraction was followed by reverse transcription into cDNA, which acted as the sequencing template. Only in-frame clones appear in the TCRdb table, and some are missing; sequencing was by immunoSEQ multiplex PCR. The sample records some 120,000 clones, about 50% being singletons. Sequencing was performed on NKG2D-low CD8+ T cells sorted from blood. This clonotype was obtained from a human donor with alopecia areata.

The chain's CDR3 is CSVEFLANVLTF. The CDR3 bases are TGCAGCGTTGAATTCCTGGCCAACGTCCTGACTTTC. The V and J genes are TRBV29-1 and TRBJ2-6; no clear D. The germline gives CDR1 SQVTM, CDR2 ANQGSEA. V lost 2 bases to trimming and J lost 6 bases, with 5 bases between them. This CDR3 is 12 amino acids long.